The 12 T cell receptor beta chains in this list originate from one sample, sequenced in a study of shared clonotypes between healthy human individuals. Libraries were prepared by immunoSEQ multiplex PCR; TCRdb keeps only in-frame clonotypes and omits some of them. In the table there are approximately 400,000 clones, around 96% of which are singletons. Sequenced input: memory CD8+ T cells sorted from blood. Noted subset: CD45RO+ cells pooled with CCR7-negative TemRA cells. All receptors derive from a man aged 30-40 years in good health.

The V call is TRBV19, the J call TRBJ2-3, with TRBD1 matching 7 bases. CDR3 length equals 18 residues. Germline trimming cut 5 bases from V and 2 bases from J; bases unmatched to any gene: 16. Germline CDR1 LNHDA, CDR2 SQIVND (reference sequence). This chain's CDR3 is CASSAPLGTVWITDTQYF. The CDR3 DNA reads TGTGCCAGTAGTGCCCCTCTGGGGACAGTGTGGATCACAGATACGCAGTATTTT.

The V gene is TRBV4-2, the J gene TRBJ2-7; no firm D call. The germline V gene has CDR1 LGHNA and CDR2 YNFKEQ. The ends were cut back, 0 bases at V and 1 base at J, with 7 bases in the middle. The CDR3 totals 14 residues. CDR3 amino acids: CASSQDTNSYEQYF. CDR3 nucleotide sequence: TGTGCCAGCAGCCAAGACACAAATTCCTACGAGCAGTACTTC.

This rearrangement joins TRBV7-6 to TRBJ2-7; D gene uncertain. The V end was cut by 3 bases, the J end by 3 bases, with 15 bases between. Per the germline V gene, CDR1 is SGHVS and CDR2 is FNYEAQ. This CDR3 is 15 amino acids long. The CDR3 sequence is CASSFYLKEGYEQYF. Written as DNA, the CDR3 is TGTGCCAGCAGCTTCTATCTCAAGGAAGGCTACGAGCAGTACTTC.

The chain has TRBV27 and TRBJ2-1; D might be TRBD2 (5 bases). CDR1 and CDR2 (germline): MNHEY, SMNVEV (reference sequence). The CDR3 has 13 amino acids. V lost 5 bases to trimming and J lost 0 bases, with 5 bases between them. This CDR3 reads CASSSGSYNEQFF. The CDR3, as DNA: TGTGCCAGCAGTAGCGGCTCCTACAATGAGCAGTTCTTC.

V is TRBV7-2 and J is TRBJ2-5, with D possibly matching TRBD1 (6 bases). Germline V gene data show CDR1 as SGHTA and CDR2 as FQGNSA. V was trimmed by 4 bases and J by 6 bases, leaving 24 bases between them. CDR3 size: 17 residues. The CDR3 DNA is TGTGCCAGCAGCTCTCCGGGGTCGGACAGCATTAGGAAGACCCAGTACTTC. Amino acid sequence: CASSSPGSDSIRKTQYF.

Worth noting for this clone: An end of the junction differs from the germline gene, which may be a read error. V usage is TRBV10-3 and J usage is TRBJ2-2; possibly TRBD1 for D (6 bases). This CDR3 is built from 14 residues. Germline V gene sequence: CDR1 ENHRY, CDR2 SYGVKD. The CDR3, as DNA: TGTGCCATCCGTGAGGGGGCGAACACCGGGGAGCTGTTTTTT. This sequence encodes CAIREGANTGELFF.

The chain recombines TRBV11-3 with TRBJ1-5, with 7 bases that match TRBD1. This CDR3 contains 15 residues. V gave up 4 bases and J gave up 4 bases; unmatched junction bases: 7. Germline V gene lookup returns CDR1 SGHNT and CDR2 YENEEA. CDR3 region: CASSSHDRENQPQHF. The CDR3 bases are TGTGCCAGCAGCTCACATGACAGGGAAAATCAGCCCCAGCATTTT.

The rearrangement links TRBV19 to TRBJ1-3; D may be TRBD1 (5 bases). CDR3 length equals 16 residues. V lost 3 bases and J 1 base, leaving 13 bases between the germline ends. CDR1 and CDR2 from the germline V gene are LNHDA and SQIVND (reference sequence). CDR3 amino acids: CASSIRQPVSGNTIYF. The CDR3 DNA reads as TGTGCCAGTAGTATCCGACAGCCCGTTTCTGGAAACACCATATATTTT.

This chain links TRBV27 with TRBJ2-7; D gene ambiguous. Germline V gene lookup returns CDR1 MNHEY and CDR2 SMNVEV (reference sequence). The CDR3 runs 15 residues. Between the trimmed V and J ends, which lost 2 bases and 2 bases, there was a span of 13 bases. In DNA, the CDR3 is TGTGCCAGCAGTTTAGACCCCGGGCCCCCCTACGAGCAGTACTTC. Residues: CASSLDPGPPYEQYF.

In this sample, this clone turned up once. The chain joins TRBV9 to TRBJ1-3, with D possibly matching TRBD1 (5 bases). Germline V lookup: CDR1 SGDLS, CDR2 YYNGEE. The CDR3 consists of 16 residues. V lost 4 bases to trimming and J lost 0 bases, with 14 bases between them. CDR3 nucleotide sequence: TGTGCCAGCAGCCCCACGGGACTGAACTCTGGAAACACCATATATTTT. Translating it yields CASSPTGLNSGNTIYF.

V usage is TRBV4-1 and J usage is TRBJ2-7; 9 positions agree with TRBD1. CDR3 size: 16 residues. Germline CDR1 MGHRA, CDR2 YSYEKL. Trimming cost V 0 bases and J 3 bases; bases outside gene matches: 6. The chain's CDR3 is CASSQDSGTGFYEQYF. The CDR3 nucleotides are TGCGCCAGCAGCCAAGATTCTGGGACAGGGTTCTACGAGCAGTACTTC.

This clone was counted once. This chain joins TRBV30 and TRBJ1-5; TRBD1 is a possible D gene (5 bases). Between the trimmed V and J ends, which lost 1 base and 0 bases, there was a span of 13 bases. CDR1 and CDR2 from the germline V gene are GTSNPN and SVGIG (reference sequence). The CDR3 totals 16 residues. CDR3 loop: CAWSARTQLSNQPQHF. For the CDR3, the DNA is TGTGCCTGGAGTGCTCGGACACAACTTAGCAATCAGCCCCAGCATTTT.